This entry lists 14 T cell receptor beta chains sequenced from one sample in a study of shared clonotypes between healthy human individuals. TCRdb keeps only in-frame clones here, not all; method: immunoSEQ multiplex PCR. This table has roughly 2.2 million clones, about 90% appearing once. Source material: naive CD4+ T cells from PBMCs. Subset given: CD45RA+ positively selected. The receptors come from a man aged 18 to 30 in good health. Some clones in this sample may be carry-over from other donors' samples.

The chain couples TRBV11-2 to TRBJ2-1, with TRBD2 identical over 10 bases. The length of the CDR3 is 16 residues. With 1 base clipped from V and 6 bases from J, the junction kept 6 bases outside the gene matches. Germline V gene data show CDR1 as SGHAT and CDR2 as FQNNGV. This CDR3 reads CASSLGLAGVGNEQFF. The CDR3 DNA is TGTGCCAGCAGCTTAGGGCTAGCGGGAGTTGGCAATGAGCAGTTCTTC.

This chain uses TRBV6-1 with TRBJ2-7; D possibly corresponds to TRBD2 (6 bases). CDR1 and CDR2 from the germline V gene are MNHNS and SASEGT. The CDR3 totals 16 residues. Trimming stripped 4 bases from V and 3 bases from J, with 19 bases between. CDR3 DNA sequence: TGTGCCAGCAGTGCCGCGGGACCCCTTTCGGGCTACGAGCAGTACTTC. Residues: CASSAAGPLSGYEQYF.

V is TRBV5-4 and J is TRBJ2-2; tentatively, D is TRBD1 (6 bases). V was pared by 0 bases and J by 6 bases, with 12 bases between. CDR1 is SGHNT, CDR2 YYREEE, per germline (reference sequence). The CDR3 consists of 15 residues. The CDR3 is CASSLGTGNAGELFF. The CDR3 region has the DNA TGTGCCAGCAGCTTGGGCACAGGGAATGCCGGGGAGCTGTTTTTT.

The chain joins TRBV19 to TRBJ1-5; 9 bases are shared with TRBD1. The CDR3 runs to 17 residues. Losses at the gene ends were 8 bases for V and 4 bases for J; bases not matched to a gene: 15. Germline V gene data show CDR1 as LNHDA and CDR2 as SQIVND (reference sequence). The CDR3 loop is CASSVRYSGQGNQPQHF. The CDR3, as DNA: TGTGCCAGTTCCGTACGTTACTCGGGACAGGGAAATCAGCCCCAGCATTTT.

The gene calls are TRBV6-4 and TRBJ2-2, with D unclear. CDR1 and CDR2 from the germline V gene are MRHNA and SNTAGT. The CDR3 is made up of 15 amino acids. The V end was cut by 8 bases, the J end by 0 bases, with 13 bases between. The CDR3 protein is CASGKEITNTGELFF. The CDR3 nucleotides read TGTGCCAGCGGGAAGGAGATAACGAACACCGGGGAGCTGTTTTTT.

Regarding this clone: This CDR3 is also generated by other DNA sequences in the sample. CDR3 protein: CASSLGTVSGNTIYF. CDR3 DNA: TGTGCCAGCAGCTTAGGGACAGTCTCTGGAAACACCATATATTTT. The chain is built from TRBV7-8 and TRBJ1-3; maybe TRBD1 (6 bases). The V end was cut by 1 base, the J end by 0 bases, with 7 bases between. The CDR3 is 15 residues long. Germline loops: CDR1 SGHVS, CDR2 FQNEAQ. The entire variable domain, with the rest obtained from reference TRBV7-8 and TRBJ1-3, is as follows: GAGVSQSPRYKVAKRGQDVALRCDPISGHVSLFWYQQALGQGPEFLTYFQNEAQLDKSGLPSDRFFAERPEGSVSTLKIQRTQQEDSAVYLCASSLGTVSGNTIYFGEGSWLTVV.

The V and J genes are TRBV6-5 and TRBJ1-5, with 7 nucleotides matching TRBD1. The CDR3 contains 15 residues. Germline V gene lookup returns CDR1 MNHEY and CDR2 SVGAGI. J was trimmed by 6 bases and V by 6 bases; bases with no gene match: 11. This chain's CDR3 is CASRSPLGGRQPQHF. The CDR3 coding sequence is TGTGCCAGCAGGAGCCCTTTAGGGGGCCGTCAGCCCCAGCATTTT.

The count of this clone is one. CDR3 bases: TGTGCCAGCAGTGAACGAGGGGCGCGGGCAGATACGCAGTATTTT. Protein product: CASSERGARADTQYF. This chain uses TRBV6-1 with TRBJ2-3, with D perhaps assigned TRBD1 or TRBD2 (5 bases each). The germline gives CDR1 MNHNS, CDR2 SASEGT. CDR3 length equals 15 residues. Trimming left V 2 bases short and J 4 bases short, with 13 bases between.

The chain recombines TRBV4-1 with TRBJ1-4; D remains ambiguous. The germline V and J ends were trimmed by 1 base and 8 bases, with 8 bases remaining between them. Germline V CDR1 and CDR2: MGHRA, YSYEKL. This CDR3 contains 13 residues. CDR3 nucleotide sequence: TGCGCCAGCAGCCAAGGCGGAAGGGAAAAACTGTTTTTT. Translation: CASSQGGREKLFF.

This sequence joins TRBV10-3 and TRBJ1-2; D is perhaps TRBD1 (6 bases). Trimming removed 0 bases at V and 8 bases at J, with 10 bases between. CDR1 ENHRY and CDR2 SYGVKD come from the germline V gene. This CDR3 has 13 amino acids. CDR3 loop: CAISESPGDGYTF. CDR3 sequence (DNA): TGTGCCATCAGTGAGTCGCCAGGGGACGGCTACACCTTC.

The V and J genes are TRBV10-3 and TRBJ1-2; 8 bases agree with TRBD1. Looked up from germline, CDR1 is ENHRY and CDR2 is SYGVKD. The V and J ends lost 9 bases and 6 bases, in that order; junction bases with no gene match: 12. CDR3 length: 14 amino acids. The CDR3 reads CAIRDPTGENGYTF. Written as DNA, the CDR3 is TGTGCCATTCGCGACCCGACAGGGGAAAATGGCTACACCTTC.

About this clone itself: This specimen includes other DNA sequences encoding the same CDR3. This CDR3 is CASSLGQGAYNEQFF. The CDR3 DNA follows: TGTGCCAGCAGCTTGGGGCAGGGGGCTTACAATGAGCAGTTCTTC. This sequence joins TRBV7-2 and TRBJ2-1, with 8 bases aligning to TRBD1. This CDR3 is built from 15 residues. Germline V lookup: CDR1 SGHTA, CDR2 FQGNSA. The V and J ends lost 3 bases and 4 bases, in that order; junction bases with no gene match: 5.

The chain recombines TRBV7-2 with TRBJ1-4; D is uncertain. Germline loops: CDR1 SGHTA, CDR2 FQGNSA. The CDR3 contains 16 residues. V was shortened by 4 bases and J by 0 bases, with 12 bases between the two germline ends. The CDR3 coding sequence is TGTGCCAGCAGCTCCGCTTCTACAGCAACTAATGAAAAACTGTTTTTT. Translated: CASSSASTATNEKLFF. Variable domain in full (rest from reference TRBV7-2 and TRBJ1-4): GAGVSQSPSNKVTEKGKDVELRCDPISGHTALYWYRQSLGQGLEFLIYFQGNSAPDKSGLPSDRFSAERTGGSVSTLTIQRTQQEDSAVYLCASSSASTATNEKLFFGSGTQLSVL.

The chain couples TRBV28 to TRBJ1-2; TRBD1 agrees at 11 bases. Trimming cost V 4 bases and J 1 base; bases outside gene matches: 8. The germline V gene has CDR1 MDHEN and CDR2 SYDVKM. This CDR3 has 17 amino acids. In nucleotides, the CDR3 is TGTGCCAGCAGTTCGTACTTCGGGACAGGGGGTAACTATGGCTACACCTTC. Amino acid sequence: CASSSYFGTGGNYGYTF.